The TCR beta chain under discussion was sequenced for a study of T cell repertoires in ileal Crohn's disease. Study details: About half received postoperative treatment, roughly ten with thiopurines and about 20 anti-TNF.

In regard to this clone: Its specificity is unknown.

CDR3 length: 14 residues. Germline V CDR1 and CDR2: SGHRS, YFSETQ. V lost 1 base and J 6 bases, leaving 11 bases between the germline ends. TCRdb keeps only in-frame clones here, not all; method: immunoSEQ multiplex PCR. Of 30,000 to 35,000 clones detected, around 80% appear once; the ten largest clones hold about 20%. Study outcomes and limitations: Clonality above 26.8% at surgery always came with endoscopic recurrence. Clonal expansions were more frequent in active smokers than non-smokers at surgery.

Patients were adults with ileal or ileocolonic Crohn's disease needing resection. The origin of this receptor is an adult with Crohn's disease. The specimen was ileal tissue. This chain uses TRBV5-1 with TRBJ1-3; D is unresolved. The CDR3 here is CASSLKFGENTIYF. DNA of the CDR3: TGCGCCAGCAGCTTGAAGTTTGGAGAAAACACCATATATTTT.